The sequence of this TCR beta chain was determined in a study of CD8 T cells in Susac syndrome. With 6 bases removed from V and 0 bases from J, the gap between germline ends came to 12 bases. Germline V gives CDR1 MNHNS, CDR2 SASEGT. CDR3 length equals 15 residues. Random hexamers primed reverse transcription of about 0.5 to 1 ug RNA. TCRdb analysed the immunoSEQ multiplex PCR reads with MiXCR anew, one entry per CDR3 protein. The sample carries 150,000 to 200,000 distinct CDR3 sequences, 91% recorded once. The clonotype comes from a human donor with Susac syndrome. The chain links TRBV6-1 to TRBJ2-4; D remains ambiguous. Material: CD4+ T cells from PBMCs. The CDR3 reads CASSRLQTAKNIQYF. In nucleotides, the CDR3 is TGTGCCAGCAGCAGATTACAGACAGCCAAAAACATTCAGTACTTC.